This passage covers 4 T cell receptor beta chains from one sample sequenced in a study of shared clonotypes between healthy human individuals. The protocol was immunoSEQ multiplex PCR, while the TCRdb copy is restricted to in-frame clones and leaves out a portion. The table lists around 980,000 clones, more than 75% of them singletons, with 0.6% to 0.75% in the top ten. Specimen: memory CD4+ T cells from PBMCs. As for subset: CD45RA-negative fraction. These receptors all come from a man in his late teens or twenties in good health. Some clones in this sample may be carry-over from other donors' samples.

This clone was counted only a few times. This chain uses TRBV10-3 with TRBJ1-1; TRBD1 might be the D (6 bases). Germline V gene lookup returns CDR1 ENHRY and CDR2 SYGVKD. The CDR3 sequence is 15 residues long. V lost 0 bases and J 5 bases, leaving 13 bases between the germline ends. CDR3 in amino acids: CAISESIQGGTEAFF. The CDR3 bases are TGTGCCATCAGTGAGTCAATACAGGGAGGGACTGAAGCTTTCTTT.

The V call is TRBV5-1, the J call TRBJ1-5; D is unclear. CDR1 and CDR2 from the germline V gene are SGHRS and YFSETQ. The CDR3 is 13 residues long. Deletions cut 0 bases from V and 7 bases from J, with 8 bases between. The CDR3, as DNA: TGCGCCAGCAGCTTGGCCTCAGGACAGCCCCAGCATTTT. Translated, it gives CASSLASGQPQHF.

This clone was seen a single time. The chain joins TRBV6-5 to TRBJ1-1; no reliable D call. V was pared by 2 bases and J by 3 bases, with 10 bases between. The CDR3 contains 14 residues. Germline-derived CDR1 and CDR2 are MNHEY and SVGAGI. The CDR3 is CASSYDSGYTEAFF. The DNA of the CDR3 is TGTGCCAGCAGTTACGACTCCGGGTACACTGAAGCTTTCTTT.

Notes on this clone: The junction shows a germline mismatch at one end, possibly a read error. The chain is built from TRBV29-1 and TRBJ2-5, with TRBD1 as a possible D gene (5 bases). Matching the DNA end better, TRBJ2-7 makes the J call doubtful. Looked up from germline, CDR1 is SQVTM and CDR2 is ANQGSEA. There are 14 residues in the CDR3. The CDR3 loop reads CSVRDSLMSSEQYF. The CDR3 bases are TGCAGCGTACGCGACAGCCTCATGTCCTCCGAGCAGTACTTC.